This T cell receptor beta chain appears in the sequencing data of a study of cytomegalovirus exposure and HLA in healthy donors. Looking at the study overall: The 120 validation repertoires and the approximately 690 first-cohort repertoires shared a platform, a later analysis reported.

Profiling relied on immunoSEQ multiplex PCR, and the TCRdb table lists in-frame clones only, not all of them. The profile covers some 180,000 clones, with approximately 89% appearing a single time and approximately 7% taken by the ten largest. This CDR3 has 16 residues. Germline values: CDR1 SGHNT, CDR2 YYREEE (reference sequence). V lost 4 bases and J lost 3, with 14 bases in between. Study conclusions and caveats: The study put under 200 TCR beta chains on its list as cytomegalovirus-associated. Specificity of a few CMV-associated chains for CMV antigens was verified in vitro.

This clone has a single count. Its antigen is as yet unknown. The chain recombines TRBV5-4 with TRBJ1-6; possible D gene TRBD1, 6 bases. The sequenced sample was PBMCs. This receptor was identified in a man younger than 40 in good health and CMV-seropositive. This CDR3 is CASSPGQNLYNSPLHF. CDR3 coding DNA: TGTGCCAGCAGCCCCGGACAGAACCTCTATAATTCACCCCTCCACTTT.